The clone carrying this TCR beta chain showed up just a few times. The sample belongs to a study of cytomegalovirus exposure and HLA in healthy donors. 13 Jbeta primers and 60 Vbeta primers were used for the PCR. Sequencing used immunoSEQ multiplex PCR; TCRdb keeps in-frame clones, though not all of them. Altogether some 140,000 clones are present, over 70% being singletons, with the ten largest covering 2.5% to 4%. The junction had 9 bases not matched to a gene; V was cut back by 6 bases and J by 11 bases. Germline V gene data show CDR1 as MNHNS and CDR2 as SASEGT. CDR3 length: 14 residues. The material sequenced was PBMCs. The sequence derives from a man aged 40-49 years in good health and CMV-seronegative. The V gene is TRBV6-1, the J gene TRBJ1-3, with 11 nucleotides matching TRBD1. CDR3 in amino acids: CASRVGTGGSAIYF. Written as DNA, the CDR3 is TGTGCCAGCAGGGTCGGGACAGGGGGGTCCGCCATATATTTT.